These 15 T cell receptor beta chains originate from one sample sequenced in a study of CD8 T cells in ankylosing spondylitis. TCRdb recomputed calls from the 5' RACE reads with MiXCR, one row per CDR3 protein. The repertoire holds 250,000 to 400,000 distinct CDR3 sequences, with approximately 10% as singletons. Sample: blood, either unsorted or a sorted T cell fraction (not recorded which). The receptors shown here come from a female donor with ankylosing spondylitis or in good health (not recorded which).

This clonotype was counted at least ten times. The CDR3 DNA follows: TGTGCCAGCAGTTTAGGGCGGCAAGAGACCCAGTACTTC. This encodes CASSLGRQETQYF. The chain carries TRBV27 and TRBJ2-5; D gene uncertain. The germline CDR1 and CDR2 sequences are MNHEY and SMNVEV (reference sequence). Deletions cut 2 bases from V and 2 bases from J, with 6 bases between. This CDR3 contains 13 residues.

This clonotype was seen repeatedly, ten times or more. The V and J genes are TRBV11-2 and TRBJ2-1; the D is unclear. The V end was cut by 5 bases, the J end by 10 bases, with 9 bases between. The CDR3 runs 11 residues. Germline CDR1 SGHAT, CDR2 FQNNGV. The CDR3 protein is CASSPSIEQFF. DNA of the CDR3: TGTGCCAGCAGCCCCTCTATCGAGCAGTTCTTC. Filled out from reference TRBV11-2 and TRBJ2-1, the complete variable domain reads EAGVAQSPRYKIIEKRQSVAFWCNPISGHATLYWYQQILGQGPKLLIQFQNNGVVDDSQLPKDRFSAERLKGVDSTLKIQPAKLEDSAVYLCASSPSIEQFFGPGTRLTVL.

This clonotype occurred many times. The CDR3 DNA is TGTGCCAGCACCACAGCCGGACTAGTCTCCTACGAGCAGTACTTC. This codes for CASTTAGLVSYEQYF. V usage is TRBV5-6 and J usage is TRBJ2-7, with 7 bases matching TRBD2. Germline assignment: CDR1 SGHDT and CDR2 YYEEEE. Germline trimming cut 6 bases from V and 0 bases from J; bases unmatched to any gene: 9. CDR3 length: 15 amino acids.

In nucleotides, the CDR3 is TGCAGTGCCCCCAACACGGGGCCGTCTTCAGTACTGCGGGGCAATGAGCAGTTCTTC. It specifies CSAPNTGPSSVLRGNEQFF. The chain recombines TRBV20-1 with TRBJ2-1; the D gene is possibly TRBD2 (6 bases). With 6 bases removed from V and 6 bases from J, the gap between germline ends came to 33 bases. CDR3 length equals 19 residues. Germline CDR1 and CDR2: DFQATT and SNEGSKA (reference sequence).

This clonotype showed up many times. This chain uses TRBV7-8 with TRBJ1-2, with D tentatively TRBD1 (5 bases). Trimming removed 3 bases from V and 6 bases from J, with 17 bases in between. The CDR3 is 15 amino acids. Germline assignment: CDR1 SGHVS and CDR2 FQNEAQ. The CDR3 sequence: CASSLGTLPLDGYTF. In nucleotides, the CDR3 is TGTGCCAGCAGCTTGGGGACTCTTCCACTCGATGGCTACACCTTC.

This clonotype turned up a few times. This chain links TRBV25-1 with TRBJ2-3; no clear D. Germline assignment: CDR1 MGHDK and CDR2 SYGVNS. The CDR3 totals 13 residues. The ends were cut back, 7 bases at V and 1 base at J, with 9 bases in the middle. DNA of the CDR3: TGTGCCAGCAATGACCTCCGCACAGATACGCAGTATTTT. It codes for CASNDLRTDTQYF. The full variable domain, completed using reference TRBV25-1 and TRBJ2-3, is EADIYQTPRYLVIGTGKKITLECSQTMGHDKMYWYQQDPGMELHLIHYSYGVNSTEKGDLSSESTVSRIRTEHFPLTLESARPSHTSQYLCASNDLRTDTQYFGPGTRLTVL.

This clonotype was counted a few times. The J gene is TRBJ2-5, the V gene TRBV29-1; 10 nucleotides line up with TRBD1. J was trimmed by 1 base and V by 6 bases; bases with no gene match: 5. The germline V gene encodes CDR1 SQVTM and CDR2 ANQGSEA. CDR3 length: 14 amino acids. The CDR3 DNA follows: TGCAGCGTCCGGACAGGGGGAGGCCAAGAGACCCAGTACTTC. The encoded protein is CSVRTGGGQETQYF. The variable domain in full, with the rest retrieved from reference TRBV29-1 and TRBJ2-5, is SAVISQKPSRDICQRGTSLTIQCQVDSQVTMMFWYRQQPGQSLTLIATANQGSEATYESGFVIDKFPISRPNLTFSTLTVSNMSPEDSSIYLCSVRTGGGQETQYFGPGTRLLVL.

The chain uses TRBV20-1 and TRBJ2-3; the D call may be TRBD1 or TRBD2 (6 bases each). V gave up 6 bases and J gave up 6 bases, with 10 bases separating them. This CDR3 has 11 amino acids. Germline CDR1 DFQATT, CDR2 SNEGSKA (reference sequence). The CDR3 is CSASGADTQYF. In DNA form, the CDR3 reads TGCAGTGCCTCGGGGGCGGATACGCAGTATTTT.

Only a few counts were recorded for this clonotype. V gene TRBV20-1 combines with J gene TRBJ2-7, with D perhaps being TRBD1 or TRBD2 (6 bases each). The length of the CDR3 is 16 residues. Germline lookup yields CDR1 DFQATT and CDR2 SNEGSKA (reference sequence). Trimming took 3 bases from V and 3 from J, leaving 21 bases between them. CDR3 sequence: CSARDSLGGVGYEQYF. DNA for the CDR3: TGCAGTGCTAGGGACAGCCTCGGAGGGGTCGGCTACGAGCAGTACTTC.

In its sample, this clonotype was seen many times. CDR3 nucleotides: TGTGCCAGCAGTTCAAGGGGACAAGTCCGGAATCAGCCCCAGCATTTT. It encodes CASSSRGQVRNQPQHF. The J gene is TRBJ1-5, the V gene TRBV28; D is perhaps TRBD1 (6 bases). The germline gives CDR1 MDHEN, CDR2 SYDVKM. Trimming left V 4 bases short and J 4 bases short, with 17 bases between. CDR3 size: 16 residues.

The chain carries TRBV19 and TRBJ1-5; no reliable D call. The CDR3 has 14 amino acids. Trimming removed 7 bases at V and 3 bases at J, with 13 bases between. Per the germline V gene, CDR1 is LNHDA and CDR2 is SQIVND (reference sequence). The CDR3 DNA follows: TGTGCCAGTACAATGGGAGGCCCCAATCAGCCCCAGCATTTT. This codes for CASTMGGPNQPQHF.

This clonotype was counted at least ten times. The CDR3 is CASSLDQGLSNTEAFF. In nucleotides, the CDR3 is TGCGCCAGCAGCTTGGATCAGGGATTATCGAACACTGAAGCTTTCTTT. This sequence joins TRBV5-1 and TRBJ1-1, with D tentatively TRBD1 (5 bases). Between the trimmed V and J ends, which lost 0 bases and 1 base, there was a span of 13 bases. Germline V gene sequence: CDR1 SGHRS, CDR2 YFSETQ. The CDR3 has 16 residues. The complete variable domain, with remaining parts taken from reference TRBV5-1 and TRBJ1-1, reads KAGVTQTPRYLIKTRGQQVTLSCSPISGHRSVSWYQQTPGQGLQFLFEYFSETQRNKGNFPGRFSGRQFSNSRSEMNVSTLELGDSALYLCASSLDQGLSNTEAFFGQGTRLTVV.

This clonotype was counted ten times or more. CDR3 protein: CASSPGVAETQYF. The CDR3, as DNA: TGTGCCAGCAGCCCAGGGGTAGCGGAGACCCAGTACTTC. The V and J genes are TRBV7-9 and TRBJ2-5; TRBD1 is a possible D gene (6 bases). The CDR3 is made up of 13 amino acids. The V end was cut by 5 bases, the J end by 5 bases, with 12 bases between. The germline V gene has CDR1 SEHNR and CDR2 FQNEAQ (reference sequence).

This clonotype has at least ten counts. CDR3 DNA: TGCAGTGCTAGAGTAAATGGGGCTGGGGCCAACGTCCTGACTTTC. It specifies CSARVNGAGANVLTF. The V gene is TRBV20-1, the J gene TRBJ2-6; D is ambiguous. V was clipped by 1 base and J by 2 bases, with 9 bases between them. This CDR3 region has 15 residues. Germline V gene sequence: CDR1 DFQATT, CDR2 SNEGSKA (reference sequence).

This clonotype was seen ten or more times. The rearrangement links TRBV7-9 to TRBJ1-1; unclear D gene. V was clipped by 5 bases and J by 1 base, with 8 bases between them. Germline V CDR1 and CDR2: SEHNR, FQNEAQ (reference sequence). CDR3 length: 13 amino acids. Written as DNA, the CDR3 is TGTGCCAGCAGCCAACAGAGGAACACTGAAGCTTTCTTT. It yields the protein CASSQQRNTEAFF.